The T cell receptor (beta chain) described here comes from a study of shared clonotypes between healthy human individuals (dated by TCRdb to the early 2020s). Background on the whole study: Two women and three men aged 18 to 49 years were included in the cohort. For each donor, CD4 naive and CD4 memory were each run on three plates, CD8 naive on two plates, and CD8 memory on one plate. To estimate repertoire size and how much clonotypes are shared between individuals, the study performed deep sequencing of blood TCR repertoires from roughly five healthy adults. Each donor's leukapheresis produced roughly between about 0.9 and 9.5 billion PBMCs. To increase sequencing depth and limit assay-specific biases, different laboratories used diverse techniques to prepare libraries and sequence TCR repertoires. Overall results and qualifications from the work: Pairwise subsampling indicated that sequencing depth was expected to affect the degree of clonotype sharing among donors. The small number of donors limited the genetic and exposure-history diversity represented. Clonotypes shared by all four sorted-subset donors showed higher generation probabilities than non-shared clonotypes. Across a few donors, around 5% of naive CD4, roughly 3.8% of naive CD8, approximately 2.5% of memory CD4, and around 0.4% of memory CD8 clonotypes were shared. Rarefaction of sorted-subset datasets indicated incomplete sequencing despite the large sequencing depth. Sampling was restricted to blood, and TCR repertoires in tissues likely differ from the TCR repertoires found in blood. Larger estimated clonotype richness was generally found for naive subsets than for memory subsets.

As regards this clone: What this receptor recognizes is not known. Base quality data are lacking; no much larger clone is found one base away.

TCR CDR3 regions were amplified from genomic DNA by multiplex PCR using the deep immunoSEQ assay. Extracted genomic DNA from each cell subset was distributed evenly across all wells of several immunoSEQ 96-well plates, and each plate was treated as a replicate. For sorted subsets, approximately 200 ng of genomic DNA, equivalent to roughly 33,000 T cell genomes, went into each replicate PCR. The purified libraries were quantified using a Qubit 3.0 fluorometer, sized with a Bioanalyzer 2100, and then quantified again using the KAPA Library Quantification kit. Every immunoSEQ 96-well plate was sequenced on a dedicated single-read 150-cycle Illumina NextSeq 550 flow cell. Per the source publication's procedure: Because only junctional sequences without quality scores were contained in the immunoSEQ output, filtering matching that applied to full-length reads could not be performed. To assign V/J genes and CDR3, sequences were annotated against IMGT germline references using PyIR, a Python wrapper for IgBLAST v1.9. Reads were removed for weak V/J assignments (E-value above 1e-6), missing CDR3, stop codons, out-of-frame junctions, or ambiguous translated residues. V3J clonotypes were defined as sequences sharing the same inferred V gene, J gene, and CDR3 amino acid sequence. Percentage overlap between repertoires was computed as shared unique clonotypes divided by the size of the smaller repertoire. Three approaches were used to assess repertoire richness: RTK rarefaction, the Chao1 estimator, and Recon v2.1 estimates of unobserved clonotypes. Generation probabilities were computed with OLGA for all TCRbeta clonotypes obtained by the gDNA method from a few donors. The table was pulled from immuneACCESS by TCRdb, which kept in-frame rearrangements only. Such tables lose some clones; where checked, under half of the loss comes from unresolved V genes, and the rest has no known cause. D and trimming come from the DNA, and the V and J calls and clone size come from that table. Recorded for this sample are about 1.5 million clones; around 97% of them occurred a single time. Of the sample, roughly 1.2% falls within the top ten clones.

The germline ends are 7 bases apart after V is trimmed by 5 bases and J by 4 bases. CDR1 and CDR2 are drawn from the germline V gene: MNHEY, SVGAGI. From the cysteine through the phenylalanine, the CDR3 covers 12 amino acids. Here the CDR3 DNA is all that survives: 36 bases in frame from base 1. The donors were healthy, HIV-negative adults with no recently reported acute infections or vaccinations. Only Caucasian adults living in Nashville, Tennessee, USA were represented among the donors. CD4+ T cells were enriched by magnetic negative selection, after which naive cells were positively selected on CD45RA and the negative fraction was taken as the memory subset. Blood was obtained by leukapheresis, after which PBMCs were separated by Ficoll-Histopaque density gradient centrifugation and cryopreserved in liquid nitrogen vapor phase. Analytical flow cytometry was used to check the purity and quantity of each magnetically sorted T cell population. Each sorted fraction had its genomic DNA isolated and then quantified by UV absorbance on a Nanodrop 2000c.

The sample consisted of naive CD4+ T cells sorted from blood. Per the publication, the cell subset or site label means: CD45RA+ positively selected. The chain uses TRBV6-5 and TRBJ2-3; the D gene identity is not certain. This sequence was found in a man aged 25 to 40 in good health. The bases read TGTGCCAGCAGTCCCTCTCCAGATACGCAGTATTTT. Translated, it gives CASSPSPDTQYF.